These T cell receptor beta chains were read from a single sample in a study of Ad26.COV2.S vaccination and SARS-CoV-2 variants. Sequencing was performed with immunoSEQ multiplex PCR; in TCRdb, only in-frame clones are kept and a portion is missing. In the table there are hundreds of thousands of clones, approximately 86% of which are singletons. The source was peripheral blood, collected in a trial of Ad26.COV2.S vaccine versus placebo. The receptors here all came from a person between 18 and 65 years old who received the Ad26.COV2.S COVID-19 vaccine or a placebo. The CDR3 runs from the conserved cysteine through the conserved F or W. A D gene is named only where the DNA matches it firmly. A clone size is listed for some rows: how often the clone was seen (once, few, many), or a class if it is expanded.

v_call	j_call	d_call	clone_size	cdr3_aa	cdr3_nt
TRBV13	TRBJ2-7	TRBD1	-	CASSSGTGTYEQYF	TGTGCCAGCAGCTCCGGGACAGGGACGTACGAGCAGTACTTC
TRBV27	TRBJ1-6	-	-	CASSFTQGGPPLHF	TGTGCCAGCAGTTTTACACAGGGTGGTCCCCCCCTCCACTTT
TRBV4-2	TRBJ2-1	-	-	CASSLLPPDNEQFF	TGTGCCAGCAGCCTACTCCCACCTGACAATGAGCAGTTCTTC
TRBV28	TRBJ1-2	TRBD1	once	CASSAPRGQGGRGYTF	TGTGCCAGCAGTGCCCCTCGTGGACAGGGGGGTCGAGGCTACACCTTC
TRBV24-1	TRBJ2-2	TRBD2	-	CATSALAGAGELFF	TGTGCCACCAGTGCGCTGGCGGGAGCCGGGGAGCTGTTTTTT
TRBV24-1	TRBJ2-1	TRBD2	-	CATSSGGDPFF	TGTGCCACCAGTAGCGGGGGCGATCCGTTCTTC
TRBV7-2	TRBJ2-1	TRBD2	-	CASSLARLAGNYNEQFF	TGTGCCAGCAGCTTAGCGCGACTAGCGGGAAACTACAATGAGCAGTTCTTC
TRBV7-6	TRBJ2-7	-	-	CASSLDYEQYF	TGTGCCAGCAGCTTAGATTACGAGCAGTACTTC
TRBV27	TRBJ2-1	TRBD1	-	CASSLSRGTNEQFF	TGTGCCAGCAGTTTATCCAGGGGGACCAATGAGCAGTTCTTC
TRBV5-1	TRBJ2-1	-	-	CASSLGDRLRNEQFF	TGCGCCAGCAGCTTGGGAGATCGACTACGCAATGAGCAGTTCTTC
TRBV28	TRBJ2-7	TRBD1	-	CASRTTGQGYEQYF	TGTGCCAGCAGGACGACAGGGCAGGGGTACGAGCAGTACTTC
TRBV2	TRBJ2-1	-	-	CASTGQRNEQFF	TGTGCCAGCACCGGACAGCGCAATGAGCAGTTCTTC
TRBV14	TRBJ2-1	-	-	CASSQERYEQFF	TGTGCCAGCAGCCAAGAAAGGTATGAGCAGTTCTTC
TRBV6-1	TRBJ1-2	TRBD1	-	CASSEAGSGGQGYGYTF	TGTGCCAGCAGTGAAGCGGGAAGCGGCGGACAGGGGTATGGCTACACCTTC
TRBV19	TRBJ2-6	-	few	CASSTWGTGPGANVLTF	TGTGCCAGTAGTACATGGGGCACAGGGCCCGGGGCCAACGTCCTGACTTTC
TRBV28	TRBJ1-1	-	-	CASSSRGSTGTEAFF	TGTGCCAGCAGCTCAAGGGGGAGCACGGGCACTGAAGCTTTCTTT
TRBV4-3	TRBJ2-5	-	-	CASSPYHGGQETQYF	TGCGCCAGCAGCCCCTATCACGGGGGACAAGAGACCCAGTACTTC
TRBV28	TRBJ2-5	TRBD2	-	CASSLLSGAGGQETQYF	TGTGCCAGCAGTCTCCTTTCTGGAGCGGGGGGTCAGGAGACCCAGTACTTC
TRBV7-2	TRBJ2-4	TRBD1	-	CASSPQGAQNIQYF	TGTGCCAGCAGCCCTCAGGGGGCCCAAAACATTCAGTACTTC
TRBV2	TRBJ1-2	-	-	CASSGVIGYGYTF	TGTGCCAGCAGCGGGGTTATCGGCTATGGCTACACCTTC
TRBV28	TRBJ1-2	TRBD1	-	CASSSGGQNYGYTF	TGTGCCAGCAGTTCAGGGGGTCAGAACTATGGCTACACCTTC
TRBV19	TRBJ2-7	-	-	CATEGDSYEQYF	TGTGCCACAGAGGGGGATTCCTACGAGCAGTACTTC
TRBV6-5	TRBJ1-6	-	-	CASRGHNNSPLHF	TGTGCCAGCAGGGGACATAATAATTCACCCCTCCACTTT
TRBV29-1	TRBJ2-7	-	-	CSVEDGRGETYEQYF	TGCAGCGTTGAAGACGGCAGGGGTGAAACCTACGAGCAGTACTTC
TRBV15	TRBJ1-5	-	-	CATRSGHSNQPQHF	TGTGCCACCAGGTCAGGGCATAGCAATCAGCCCCAGCATTTT
TRBV6-2/TRBV6-3	TRBJ2-3	TRBD2	once	CASSLLAGDTDTQYF	TGTGCCAGCAGTCTCCTAGCGGGAGACACAGATACGCAGTATTTT
TRBV9	TRBJ2-2	-	-	CASSVDGHNTGELFF	TGTGCCAGCAGCGTAGACGGACACAACACCGGGGAGCTGTTTTTT
TRBV6-2/TRBV6-3	TRBJ1-1	-	-	CASSYDDFETEAFF	TGTGCCAGCAGTTACGACGACTTCGAGACTGAAGCTTTCTTT
TRBV7-9	TRBJ2-7	TRBD1	once	CASSLTGTGAYEQYF	TGTGCCAGCAGCCTGACCGGGACAGGGGCCTACGAGCAGTACTTC
TRBV7-9	TRBJ1-2	-	-	CASSPPPGQRDIYGYTF	TGTGCCAGCAGCCCACCTCCGGGACAACGGGATATCTATGGCTACACCTTC
TRBV18	TRBJ1-2	-	few	CASSLPPPDIYGYTF	TGTGCCAGCTCACTACCGCCCCCTGACATATATGGCTACACCTTC
TRBV5-1	TRBJ1-4	-	-	CASSLGTTNEKLFF	TGCGCCAGCAGCTTGGGGACAACTAATGAAAAACTGTTTTTT
TRBV10-3	TRBJ1-5	-	once	CAISEDRGVQPQHF	TGTGCCATCAGTGAGGATAGAGGGGTTCAGCCCCAGCATTTT
TRBV4-1	TRBJ1-2	-	-	CASSQVGGSDGYTF	TGCGCCAGCAGCCAAGTCGGAGGGAGCGATGGCTACACCTTC
TRBV6-2/TRBV6-3	TRBJ2-2	-	-	CASSRSGLNTGELFF	TGTGCCAGCAGTAGAAGCGGATTGAACACCGGGGAGCTGTTTTTT
TRBV19	TRBJ1-2	TRBD1	-	CASSILVGRGSDGYTF	TGTGCCAGTAGTATACTGGTCGGCAGGGGGTCCGATGGCTACACCTTC
TRBV19	TRBJ2-2	TRBD2	once	CASRTSGGTNTGELFF	TGTGCCAGTAGGACTAGCGGGGGGACGAACACCGGGGAGCTGTTTTTT
TRBV21-1	TRBJ2-3	-	-	CASSKEERDRGSGTDTQYF	TGTGCCAGCAGCAAAGAAGAGCGGGACAGGGGGTCGGGCACAGATACGCAGTATTTT
TRBV4-3	TRBJ2-5	TRBD1	-	CASGPTGLETQYF	TGCGCCAGCGGACCGACAGGGTTGGAGACCCAGTACTTC
TRBV4-2	TRBJ1-3	-	-	CASSQDGGIDTIYF	TGTGCCAGCAGCCAAGATGGCGGGATTGACACCATATATTTT
TRBV2	TRBJ1-2	-	once	CASSVYRSNYGYTF	TGTGCCAGCAGTGTCTACCGGTCTAACTATGGCTACACCTTC
TRBV6-1	TRBJ1-5	-	-	CASSEYGSQNQPQHF	TGTGCCAGCAGTGAATATGGGAGCCAGAATCAGCCCCAGCATTTT
TRBV7-2	TRBJ1-1	-	-	CASSLVGAVYTEAFF	TGTGCCAGCAGCTTAGTGGGGGCCGTGTACACTGAAGCTTTCTTT
TRBV10-3	TRBJ1-5	-	-	CAISGTIGQPQHF	TGTGCCATCAGTGGGACAATTGGACAGCCCCAGCATTTT
TRBV6-2/TRBV6-3	TRBJ2-1	-	-	CASSYSWERGRNEQFF	TGTGCCAGCAGTTACTCGTGGGAGAGGGGGAGGAATGAGCAGTTCTTC
TRBV11-2	TRBJ2-1	-	-	CASSSGSGYNEQFF	TGTGCCAGCAGCTCTGGCAGCGGGTACAATGAGCAGTTCTTC
TRBV5-1	TRBJ2-3	-	-	CASSSDTILTDTQYF	TGCGCCAGCAGCTCCGACACTATCCTCACAGATACGCAGTATTTT
TRBV2	TRBJ2-7	-	-	CASSSSGTPYEQYF	TGTGCCAGCAGTTCCTCCGGGACACCCTACGAGCAGTACTTC
TRBV19	TRBJ2-1	-	-	CASSMGGNSYNEQFF	TGTGCCAGTAGTATGGGGGGAAACTCCTACAATGAGCAGTTCTTC
TRBV6-5	TRBJ2-5	-	-	CASSYSNGAHQETQYF	TGTGCCAGCAGTTACTCGAATGGGGCGCACCAAGAGACCCAGTACTTC
TRBV12-3/TRBV12-4	TRBJ2-1	TRBD2	-	CASSLAPIAGEFF	TGTGCCAGCAGTTTAGCCCCAATAGCGGGAGAGTTCTTC
TRBV19	TRBJ2-2	-	-	CASSMRKGGGELFF	TGTGCCAGTAGTATGAGGAAGGGAGGCGGGGAGCTGTTTTTT
TRBV30	TRBJ1-3	-	-	CAWSVGGNTIYF	TGTGCCTGGAGTGTAGGGGGAAACACCATATATTTT
TRBV14	TRBJ1-1	-	-	CASSAVGGYNTEAFF	TGTGCCAGCAGCGCCGTAGGGGGTTATAACACTGAAGCTTTCTTT
TRBV9	TRBJ1-1	-	-	CASSPTVMNTEAFF	TGTGCCAGCAGCCCGACAGTGATGAACACTGAAGCTTTCTTT
TRBV14	TRBJ2-2	-	-	CASSVGKNTGELFF	TGTGCCAGCAGCGTGGGTAAGAACACCGGGGAGCTGTTTTTT